A single sample is the source of the 32 T cell receptor beta chains below, sequenced in a study of CD8+CD57+ T cells in acquired aplastic anemia. Sequenced patients had shown CD8+CD57+ cell expansion by flow cytometry. CDR3 and TCR beta VDJ profiling relied on a genomic DNA template. TCRdb reanalysed the reads using MiXCR and keeps one entry per CDR3 protein. The sample has about 200,000 distinct CDR3 sequences, over 40% seen once. Source material: sorted CD4+, CD8+, or CD8+CD57+ T cells (not recorded which) from PBMCs. The source is a human donor with aplastic anemia.

Notes on this clonotype: The conserved phenylalanine or tryptophan is not found at the CDR3 terminus, so this likely reflects a read error. Because the CDR3's place on the DNA is in doubt, the DNA is left out and the CDR3 is given as listed by TCRdb. V and J are TRBV24-1 and TRBJ2-7. Germline V gene sequence: CDR1 KGHDR, CDR2 SFDVKD. The CDR3 region is 10 residues in length, termini included. The CDR3 region is CATSDFDRRI.

The CDR3 region has the DNA TGTGCCACCAGCAGAGGGGACAGGACCTATGGCTACACCTTC. Amino acids: CATSRGDRTYGYTF. The chain combines TRBV15 with TRBJ1-2, with TRBD1 identical over 8 bases. The length of the CDR3 is 14 residues. Germline V lookup: CDR1 LNHNV, CDR2 YYDKDF (reference sequence). V dropped 1 base and J dropped 4; count of bases not matched to a gene: 2. The entire variable domain, with the rest obtained from reference TRBV15 and TRBJ1-2, is as follows: DAMVIQNPRYQVTQFGKPVTLSCSQTLNHNVMYWYQQKSSQAPKLLFHYYDKDFNNEADTPDNFQSRRPNTSFCFLDIRSPGLGDTAMYLCATSRGDRTYGYTFGSGTRLTVV.

This clonotype has just a few counts. The gene calls are TRBV7-8 and TRBJ1-2; D remains ambiguous. The germline gives CDR1 SGHVS, CDR2 FQNEAQ. This CDR3 region has 12 residues. Trimming cost V 5 bases and J 8 bases, with 12 bases left between them. CDR3 in amino acids: CASSPRTGGYTF. DNA of the CDR3: TGTGCCAGCAGCCCCCGGACGGGAGGCTACACCTTC.

With respect to this clonotype: This may be a read error: a much more frequent sequence differs by one nucleotide. The chain uses TRBV15 and TRBJ1-4; weak D call: TRBD1 (5 bases). The CDR3 covers 14 residues. V gave up 5 bases and J gave up 4 bases, with 11 bases separating them. Germline V lookup: CDR1 LNHNV, CDR2 YYDKDF (reference sequence). The CDR3, as DNA: TGTGCCACCAGCTGGGGCAGAGGTAATGAAAAACTGTTTTTT. Amino acid sequence: CATSWGRGNEKLFF.

The chain couples TRBV5-1 to TRBJ2-7; perhaps TRBD1 as D (5 bases). The CDR3 length is 16 residues. CDR1 and CDR2 from the germline V gene are SGHRS and YFSETQ. Deletions cut 0 bases from V and 5 bases from J, with 18 bases between. Here the CDR3 reads CASSLDYAGRGHEQYF. CDR3 sequence (DNA): TGCGCCAGCAGCTTGGATTACGCAGGTAGGGGTCACGAGCAGTACTTC.

To note about this clonotype: A much larger clone differs by one base, so this may be a read error. The V and J genes are TRBV5-1 and TRBJ1-2; 7 bases align to TRBD1. Germline loops: CDR1 SGHRS, CDR2 YFSETQ. The CDR3 is made up of 16 amino acids. Trimming at V came to 0 bases and at J to 0 bases, leaving 5 bases not matched to a gene. This CDR3 reads CASSLGGGVSNYGYTF. In DNA form, the CDR3 reads TGCGCCAGCAGCTTGGGAGGGGGCGTTTCTAACTATGGCTACACCTTC.

The J gene is TRBJ2-3, the V gene TRBV20-1, with 9 bases lining up with TRBD1. The trim removed 5 bases at V and 6 bases at J, leaving 15 bases unmatched. There are 16 residues in the CDR3. Germline values: CDR1 DFQATT, CDR2 SNEGSKA (reference sequence). CDR3 sequence reads: CSALPGQGYNEDTQYF. The CDR3 bases are TGCAGTGCTCTCCCGGGACAGGGCTACAATGAGGATACGCAGTATTTT.

This clonotype has just a few counts. The J gene is TRBJ1-5, the V gene TRBV28, with D hard to call. Trimming stripped 5 bases from V and 5 bases from J, with 16 bases between. From germline, CDR1 is MDHEN and CDR2 SYDVKM. The CDR3 sequence is 15 residues long. CDR3 nucleotide sequence: TGTGCCAGCAGTCCTACCTCTGGACCTTATCAGCCCCAGCATTTT. Its protein is CASSPTSGPYQPQHF.

The chain joins TRBV7-9 to TRBJ2-2; tentative D call: TRBD2 (6 bases). Germline CDR1 is SEHNR and CDR2 is FQNEAQ (reference sequence). The CDR3 runs to 16 residues. V lost 9 bases to trimming and J lost 2 bases, with 19 bases between them. The CDR3 region is CARNPYLGTNTGELFF. CDR3 sequence (DNA): TGTGCCAGAAACCCCTACCTTGGGACTAACACCGGGGAGCTGTTTTTT. Full variable domain (missing parts from reference TRBV7-9 and TRBJ2-2): DTGVSQNPRHKITKRGQNVTFRCDPISEHNRLYWYRQTLGQGPEFLTYFQNEAQLEKSRLLSDRFSAERPKGSFSTLEIQRTEQGDSAMYLCARNPYLGTNTGELFFGEGSRLTVL.

With respect to this clonotype: One base away lies a much larger clone, so this may be a sequencing read error. The rearrangement links TRBV7-2 to TRBJ2-1, with a possible D match to TRBD2 (7 bases). Germline-derived CDR1 and CDR2 are SGHTA and FQGNSA. The CDR3 spans 14 residues. DNA of the CDR3: TGTGCCGGCAGAGGGGGGGGACCGTACAATGAGCAGTTCTTC. This codes for CAGRGGGPYNEQFF.

This clonotype was found many times. The chain links TRBV10-3 to TRBJ2-7, with unresolved D. Deletions cut 4 bases from V and 0 bases from J, with 16 bases between. The CDR3 length is 16 residues. Germline-derived CDR1 and CDR2 are ENHRY and SYGVKD. CDR3 bases: TGTGCCATCAGTGCCCCATCGGACCGCAGCTCCTACGAGCAGTACTTC. Its translation is CAISAPSDRSSYEQYF.

Notes on this clonotype: It may be a read error: a sequence one base away is much more abundant. Because the CDR3 is missing its conserved closing phenylalanine or tryptophan, this is likely a read error. CDR3 DNA: TGCGCCAGCAGCTACTCAACCTCGGAGACCCAGTACCTC. Its translation: CASSYSTSETQYL. V and J are TRBV5-1 and TRBJ2-5; D is unresolved. Germline lookup yields CDR1 SGHRS and CDR2 YFSETQ. The V gene lost 3 bases and the J gene lost 5 bases, with 11 bases spanning the gap. This CDR3 comprises 13 residues.

This sequence joins TRBV2 and TRBJ1-6, with 8 bases that match TRBD1. V lost 8 bases and J lost 7; bases outside the gene matches: 16. The CDR3 extends over 17 amino acids. Looked up from germline, CDR1 is SNHLY and CDR2 is FYNNEI. CDR3 nucleotides: TGTGCCAGCGCGGGACGACTTGGACAGGGCGGCAATTCACCCCTCCACTTT. As protein: CASAGRLGQGGNSPLHF.

This clonotype has a count of ten or more. V is TRBV13 and J is TRBJ2-7; 8 bases line up with TRBD2. CDR3 length: 15 residues. The V segment lost 0 bases and the J segment 5 bases; nucleotides outside the gene matches: 6. Germline values: CDR1 PRHDT, CDR2 FYEKMQ (reference sequence). CDR3 region: CASSLGGAGAHEQYF. In DNA, the CDR3 is TGTGCCAGCAGCTTAGGGGGAGCGGGGGCCCACGAGCAGTACTTC.

This clonotype appeared many times. The V call is TRBV7-3, the J call TRBJ2-2; no firm D call. The length of the CDR3 is 15 residues. Deletions cut 5 bases from V and 2 bases from J, with 12 bases between. Germline assignment: CDR1 SGHTA and CDR2 FQGTGA. CDR3 in DNA: TGTGCCAGCAGCCTGGCTGGGCCAAACACCGGGGAGCTGTTTTTT. Protein: CASSLAGPNTGELFF.

This clonotype showed up many times. The chain employs TRBV5-5 and TRBJ1-4; D is unresolved. The germline gives CDR1 SGHKS, CDR2 YYEKEE (reference sequence). CDR3 length equals 16 residues. Trimming stripped 0 bases from V and 0 bases from J, with 9 bases between. Here the CDR3 reads CASSLVEGATNEKLFF. CDR3 DNA: TGTGCCAGCAGCTTGGTGGAGGGTGCAACTAATGAAAAACTGTTTTTT.

The chain uses TRBV15 and TRBJ2-1; 7 positions agree with TRBD1. The germline CDR1 and CDR2 sequences are LNHNV and YYDKDF (reference sequence). CDR3 length: 14 residues. With 3 bases clipped from V and 8 bases from J, the junction kept 7 bases outside the gene matches. In nucleotides, the CDR3 is TGTGCCACCAGCAGCGGGACAGAGGGGGATGAGCAGTTCTTC. Its translation is CATSSGTEGDEQFF.

This clonotype was recorded at least ten times. The chain joins TRBV5-8 to TRBJ2-1; D ambiguous. V was trimmed by 0 bases and J by 7 bases, leaving 11 bases between them. The CDR3 is made up of 14 amino acids. Germline loops: CDR1 SGHTS, CDR2 YDEGEE. The chain's CDR3 is CASSLATDRNEQFF. The DNA for the CDR3 is TGTGCCAGCAGCTTGGCCACGGATCGGAATGAGCAGTTCTTC.

As DNA, the CDR3 is TGTGCCAGCAGGGTTGCGGGGGCTGGGGAGCAGTACTTC. It encodes CASRVAGAGEQYF. This chain uses TRBV7-2 with TRBJ2-7, with D possibly matching TRBD2 (7 bases). CDR3 length: 13 amino acids. Germline loops: CDR1 SGHTA, CDR2 FQGNSA. The V and J ends lost 6 bases and 7 bases respectively, with 16 bases between them.

The V and J genes are TRBV7-9 and TRBJ2-4; TRBD1 agrees at 8 bases. The V gene's germline CDR1 is SEHNR and CDR2 FQNEAQ (reference sequence). The CDR3 has 15 residues. V lost 1 base to trimming and J lost 8 bases; unmatched junction nucleotides: 7. The CDR3 here is CASSLGFRGRDIQYF. The CDR3 DNA reads TGTGCCAGCAGCTTAGGATTCAGGGGGCGGGACATTCAGTACTTC.

This chain uses TRBV6-1 with TRBJ1-5; TRBD1 might be the D (6 bases). The V gene lost 5 bases and the J gene lost 1 base, with 15 bases spanning the gap. The CDR3 covers 16 residues. CDR1 is MNHNS, CDR2 SASEGT, per germline. CDR3 in amino acids: CASSYWGGLSNQPQHF. CDR3 DNA: TGTGCCAGCAGTTACTGGGGGGGGCTAAGCAATCAGCCCCAGCATTTT.

This clonotype was counted many times. The rearrangement links TRBV7-9 to TRBJ2-5, with D maybe TRBD1 (6 bases). The better agreement between TRBJ2-3 and the DNA end casts doubt on the J call. Germline lookup yields CDR1 SEHNR and CDR2 FQNEAQ (reference sequence). The CDR3 covers 13 residues. The CDR3 reads CASSLAGAETQYF. In nucleotides, the CDR3 is TGTGCCAGCAGCTTAGCGGGGGCGGAGACGCAGTATTTT.

The chain carries TRBV24-1 and TRBJ2-7; D not certain. This CDR3 is 15 amino acids long. Germline loops: CDR1 KGHDR, CDR2 SFDVKD. Trimming removed 7 bases at V and 3 bases at J, with 18 bases between. The CDR3 spells CATRDPRAEDYEQYF. The CDR3 DNA sequence: TGTGCCACCAGGGATCCTCGGGCTGAGGACTACGAGCAGTACTTC.

This clonotype was observed at least ten times. V is TRBV2 and J is TRBJ1-1; no definite D call. The length of the CDR3 is 12 residues. V gave up 8 bases and J gave up 5 bases, with 12 bases separating them. The germline CDR1 and CDR2 sequences are SNHLY and FYNNEI. The CDR3 spells CASALTETEAFF. CDR3 bases: TGTGCCAGCGCGCTCACAGAGACTGAAGCTTTCTTT.

This clonotype was detected many times. The gene calls are TRBV29-1 and TRBJ1-1; D remains ambiguous. This CDR3 contains 10 residues. Germline V gene data show CDR1 as SQVTM and CDR2 as ANQGSEA. The V gene lost 8 bases and the J gene lost 4 bases, with 8 bases spanning the gap. CDR3 nucleotide sequence: TGCAGCACGAAGCGCACTGAAGCTTTCTTT. Protein product: CSTKRTEAFF.

This clonotype has ten or more counts. This chain uses TRBV7-9 with TRBJ1-6; tentative D call: TRBD1 (6 bases). V lost 10 bases and J 6 bases, leaving 22 bases between the germline ends. The V gene's germline CDR1 is SEHNR and CDR2 FQNEAQ (reference sequence). The CDR3 extends over 16 amino acids. The CDR3 coding sequence is TGTGCCACCTCAGGGAGCAGGGGAGGTTTTAATTCACCCCTCCACTTT. Translation: CATSGSRGGFNSPLHF.

The chain uses TRBV15 and TRBJ1-6; D might be TRBD1 (5 bases). The CDR3 length is 15 residues. Looked up from germline, CDR1 is LNHNV and CDR2 is YYDKDF (reference sequence). Trimming removed 0 bases from V and 11 bases from J, with 14 bases in between. CDR3 nucleotide sequence: TGTGCCACCAGCAGAGATCCGGGGGAAGGAGCACCCCTCCACTTT. Translated, it gives CATSRDPGEGAPLHF.

The chain is built from TRBV7-2 and TRBJ2-7; TRBD1 matches at 9 bases. V shed 1 base, J shed 6 bases, and the junction held 7 bases outside the gene matches. The CDR3 sequence is 15 residues long. Germline CDR1 SGHTA, CDR2 FQGNSA. The CDR3 sequence: CASSLVGTGRLEQYF. CDR3 bases: TGTGCCAGCAGCTTAGTGGGGACAGGGCGTCTCGAGCAGTACTTC.

The J gene is TRBJ1-6, the V gene TRBV2, with TRBD1 matching over 9 bases. The ends lost 1 base at V and 4 bases at J; junction bases unmatched: 2. The CDR3 runs to 16 residues. The germline V gene encodes CDR1 SNHLY and CDR2 FYNNEI. The DNA for the CDR3 is TGTGCCAGCAGTGAAGGGACAGGGGAGTATAATTCACCCCTCCACTTT. Its translation: CASSEGTGEYNSPLHF.

This clonotype was recorded a few times. The V and J genes are TRBV20-1 and TRBJ2-1; 14 bases match TRBD2. The germline gives CDR1 DFQATT, CDR2 SNEGSKA (reference sequence). Losses at the gene ends were 3 bases for V and 11 bases for J; bases not matched to a gene: 12. The CDR3 spans 16 residues. DNA for the CDR3: TGCAGTGCTAGTGTGGCCGCGACTAGCGGGGGGGGGAAGCAGTTCTTC. This codes for CSASVAATSGGGKQFF.

The rearrangement uses TRBV10-3 and TRBJ2-7; possible D gene TRBD1, 6 bases. Trimming cost V 0 bases and J 3 bases, with 9 bases left between them. The CDR3 has 14 amino acids. In germline, CDR1 is ENHRY, CDR2 SYGVKD. In DNA form, the CDR3 reads TGTGCCATCAGTGAGTCGTTAGGGGGCTACGAGCAGTACTTC. This gives the protein CAISESLGGYEQYF.

This clonotype has ten or more counts. The chain couples TRBV29-1 to TRBJ1-1, with D possibly being TRBD1 (5 bases). The germline CDR1 and CDR2 sequences are SQVTM and ANQGSEA. The CDR3 runs 11 residues. Trimming cost V 8 bases and J 8 bases, with 15 bases left between them. CDR3 protein: CSTRRGPEAFF. DNA for the CDR3: TGCAGCACCCGGAGGGGACCCGAAGCTTTCTTT.